One and the same sample provided the 21 T cell receptor beta chains below, sequenced in a study of cytomegalovirus exposure and HLA in healthy donors. A multiplex PCR was run with 60 Vbeta primers and 13 Jbeta primers. Sequencing used immunoSEQ multiplex PCR; TCRdb keeps in-frame clones, though not all of them. The ten most abundant clones cover 1% of a sample with 100,000 to 150,000 clones. Sequencing input: PBMCs. Receptor source: a man in his late teens or twenties in good health and CMV-seronegative.

The CDR3 sequence: CASRGQALNTEAFF. CDR3 in DNA: TGTGCCAGCAGGGGACAGGCATTGAACACTGAAGCTTTCTTT. The rearrangement links TRBV6-1 to TRBJ1-1, with 8 bases that match TRBD1. The CDR3 has 14 amino acids. The V segment lost 6 bases and the J segment 0 bases; nucleotides outside the gene matches: 3. CDR1 MNHNS and CDR2 SASEGT come from the germline V gene.

The gene calls are TRBV7-8 and TRBJ1-2; D may be TRBD1 (5 bases). The ends were cut back, 6 bases at V and 2 bases at J, with 10 bases in the middle. The length of the CDR3 is 13 residues. CDR1 and CDR2 (germline): SGHVS, FQNEAQ. CDR3 sequence (DNA): TGTGCCAGCAGTCCAGACAGAAACTATGGCTACACCTTC. Translated, it gives CASSPDRNYGYTF.

Written as DNA, the CDR3 is TGTGCCAGCAGTGAACGGGACAGGGGAACGGGCTCCTACAATGAGCAGTTCTTC. As protein: CASSERDRGTGSYNEQFF. The gene calls are TRBV2 and TRBJ2-1; 10 bases map to TRBD1. The V and J ends lost 2 bases and 0 bases, in that order; junction bases with no gene match: 7. Germline V gene sequence: CDR1 SNHLY, CDR2 FYNNEI. There are 18 residues in the CDR3.

The rearrangement uses TRBV5-8 and TRBJ1-1, with 7 bases aligning to TRBD1. The CDR3 totals 16 residues. Germline V CDR1 and CDR2: SGHTS, YDEGEE. The junction had 9 bases not matched to a gene; V was cut back by 4 bases and J by 0 bases. The CDR3 sequence: CASSRTGRGVNTEAFF. CDR3 nucleotides: TGTGCCAGCAGCCGAACGGGCAGGGGGGTGAACACTGAAGCTTTCTTT.

The V call is TRBV10-3, the J call TRBJ2-7; TRBD2 agrees at 13 bases. The CDR3 has 15 amino acids. V shed 6 bases and J 4 bases; nucleotides not matched to a gene: 6. Germline lookup yields CDR1 ENHRY and CDR2 SYGVKD. This CDR3 reads CAIRDGTSGVYEQYF. The CDR3 nucleotides read TGTGCCATCAGGGACGGGACTAGCGGGGTTTACGAGCAGTACTTC.

The gene calls are TRBV5-1 and TRBJ2-5, with TRBD1 as a possible D gene (5 bases). CDR3 length: 16 residues. Trimming left V 0 bases short and J 1 base short, with 13 bases between. Germline CDR1 and CDR2: SGHRS and YFSETQ. The CDR3 loop reads CASSLGGARSQETQYF. As DNA, the CDR3 is TGCGCCAGCAGCTTGGGGGGCGCTCGGAGCCAAGAGACCCAGTACTTC.

The rearrangement links TRBV11-2 to TRBJ1-2, with 7 nucleotides matching TRBD1. The germline gives CDR1 SGHAT, CDR2 FQNNGV. Unmatched junction bases numbered 8, after V lost 5 bases and J lost 2 bases. The CDR3 consists of 15 residues. CDR3 nucleotides: TGTGCCAGCAGCACAGGGGTTCGGAGGAACTATGGCTACACCTTC. Translating gives CASSTGVRRNYGYTF.

Notes on this clone: This sample also contains other DNA sequences that code for the same CDR3. The chain joins TRBV6-6 to TRBJ2-1; D unresolved. The CDR3 covers 12 residues. Trimming removed 0 bases at V and 10 bases at J, with 7 bases between. Germline V gene data show CDR1 as MNHNY and CDR2 as SVGAGI (reference sequence). The CDR3 spells CASSYSSTEQFF. The CDR3 bases are TGTGCCAGCAGTTACTCTTCGACAGAGCAGTTCTTC.

The rearrangement links TRBV6-1 to TRBJ1-3; D not resolved. The CDR3 has 15 amino acids. V was shortened by 7 bases and J by 0 bases, with 13 bases between the two germline ends. Per germline, CDR1 MNHNS and CDR2 SASEGT. CDR3 sequence reads: CASTPRLDSGNTIYF. The CDR3, as DNA: TGTGCCAGCACCCCGCGGCTGGACTCTGGAAACACCATATATTTT.

This chain uses TRBV18 with TRBJ1-1; TRBD1 is a possible D gene (6 bases). Germline-derived CDR1 and CDR2 are KGHSH and LQKENI. The CDR3 is 14 amino acids. V was pared by 6 bases and J by 10 bases, with 21 bases between. CDR3 residues: CASSTAGAVSGAFF. The DNA for the CDR3 is TGTGCCAGCTCTACGGCGGGGGCGGTCTCCGGAGCTTTCTTT.

CDR3: CASSNYARGLASFGELFF. The CDR3 DNA reads TGTGCCAGCTCCAACTACGCCCGGGGACTAGCGAGTTTCGGGGAGCTGTTTTTT. The chain couples TRBV18 to TRBJ2-2, with 10 nucleotides matching TRBD2. The junction had 17 bases not matched to a gene; V was cut back by 6 bases and J by 7 bases. The germline V gene has CDR1 KGHSH and CDR2 LQKENI. The CDR3 consists of 18 residues.

The J gene is TRBJ1-6, the V gene TRBV6-1, with D tentatively TRBD1 (6 bases). The CDR3 is 17 amino acids. The germline gives CDR1 MNHNS, CDR2 SASEGT. With 4 bases removed from V and 0 bases from J, the gap between germline ends came to 13 bases. CDR3 region: CASSALKQGSYNSPLHF. CDR3 coding DNA: TGTGCCAGCAGTGCCCTAAAACAGGGCTCCTATAATTCACCCCTCCACTTT.

This chain connects TRBV7-6 to TRBJ2-7, with 8 bases matching TRBD1. Germline CDR1 SGHVS, CDR2 FNYEAQ. This CDR3 comprises 14 residues. The V and J ends lost 3 bases and 6 bases, in that order; junction bases with no gene match: 7. The CDR3 loop reads CASSFLAGQGEQYF. CDR3 nucleotide sequence: TGTGCCAGCAGCTTTCTAGCAGGACAGGGCGAGCAGTACTTC.

The rearrangement joins TRBV27 to TRBJ1-5; D call uncertain. The germline V gene has CDR1 MNHEY and CDR2 SMNVEV (reference sequence). This CDR3 is 13 amino acids long. Trimming removed 3 bases from V and 6 bases from J, with 9 bases in between. The CDR3 sequence is CASSLSAGQPQHF. The CDR3 coding sequence is TGTGCCAGCAGTTTGTCCGCGGGTCAGCCCCAGCATTTT.

The chain carries TRBV6-5 and TRBJ2-7; 9 bases are a match to TRBD1. Germline V gene sequence: CDR1 MNHEY, CDR2 SVGAGI. The CDR3 length is 14 residues. Losses at the gene ends were 7 bases for V and 6 bases for J; bases not matched to a gene: 10. CDR3 DNA: TGTGCCAGCATGAAGTGGGACAGGGATGGCGAGCAGTACTTC. Translating gives CASMKWDRDGEQYF.

DNA for the CDR3: TGTGCCAGCAGCGACCCTGACAGGCCGGATTTGGACGAGCAGTACTTC. Protein: CASSDPDRPDLDEQYF. V is TRBV7-9 and J is TRBJ2-7, with D perhaps TRBD1 (6 bases). Germline V gene data show CDR1 as SEHNR and CDR2 as FQNEAQ (reference sequence). The V and J ends lost 5 bases and 5 bases respectively, with 22 bases between them. This CDR3 is 16 amino acids long.

The chain carries TRBV15 and TRBJ1-1; D call uncertain. The germline V gene encodes CDR1 LNHNV and CDR2 YYDKDF (reference sequence). V was clipped by 2 bases and J by 5 bases, with 9 bases between them. CDR3 length equals 13 residues. CDR3: CATSRTMETEAFF. The CDR3 DNA sequence: TGTGCCACCAGCAGAACTATGGAGACTGAAGCTTTCTTT.

The chain carries TRBV7-9 and TRBJ2-7, with TRBD2 matching over 8 bases. Trimming took 5 bases from V and 5 from J; bases not matched to a gene: 5. The CDR3 runs 13 residues. The germline CDR1 and CDR2 sequences are SEHNR and FQNEAQ (reference sequence). CDR3: CASSPPGRDEQYF. CDR3 nucleotides: TGTGCCAGCAGCCCGCCCGGGAGGGACGAGCAGTACTTC.

The chain uses TRBV27 and TRBJ2-1, with TRBD2 matching over 12 bases. This CDR3 contains 16 residues. V lost 4 bases and J lost 4; bases outside the gene matches: 5. CDR1 is MNHEY, CDR2 SMNVEV, per germline (reference sequence). The CDR3 bases are TGTGCCAGCAGTTCGGGACTAGCGGGCCCTTACAATGAGCAGTTCTTC. Translated: CASSSGLAGPYNEQFF.

The chain employs TRBV10-3 and TRBJ2-1; perhaps TRBD2 as D (5 bases). This CDR3 spans 16 amino acids. CDR1 ENHRY and CDR2 SYGVKD come from the germline V gene. V was cut by 6 bases and J by 3 bases, with 18 bases left in between. CDR3 coding DNA: TGTGCCATCAGAAGATTGCCCGGGAACCTCTACAATGAGCAGTTCTTC. Its translation: CAIRRLPGNLYNEQFF.

The chain employs TRBV11-3 and TRBJ2-3; 10 nucleotides line up with TRBD1. The V and J ends lost 1 base and 4 bases, in that order; junction bases with no gene match: 5. The germline gives CDR1 SGHNT, CDR2 YENEEA. The length of the CDR3 is 16 residues. The CDR3 bases are TGTGCCAGCAGCTTAGTTGGGACAGGGGCCCCAGATACGCAGTATTTT. Translating gives CASSLVGTGAPDTQYF.